The rows below give T cell receptor beta chains drawn from one sample of a study of shared clonotypes between healthy human individuals. Sequencing used immunoSEQ multiplex PCR; TCRdb keeps in-frame clones, though not all of them. This table holds 1.4 million to 1.5 million clones, 95% to 97% found once. Input material: naive CD4+ T cells sorted from blood. Receptors originate from a man aged 30 to 39 in good health. Each CDR3 is given with its conserved first and last residue. D genes are given only for firm matches. Size values are once, few and many counts, or a class for expanded clones, and some rows have none.

NA	TRBV9	NA	TRBJ2-2	TGTGCCAGCAGCGAGACCCCGGGACCCTGGGGGACCGGGGAGCTGTTTTTT	CASSETPGPWGTGELFF
NA	TRBV5-1	NA	TRBJ2-2	TGCGCCAGCAGCTCGGAGTTTATCACCGGGGAGCTGTTTTTT	CASSSEFITGELFF
NA	TRBV7-9	NA	TRBJ1-3	TGTGCCAGCAGCCCGTGGGGGGAAGCCACTGGAAACACCATATATTTT	CASSPWGEATGNTIYF
NA	TRBV27	NA	TRBJ2-1	TGTGCCAGCATACCCCGGGAAACCCTTGTAGGATACAATGAGCAGTTCTTC	CASIPRETLVGYNEQFF
NA	TRBV10-3	NA	TRBJ1-2	TGTGCCATCAGTGAGTTCGGCAATGGCTACACCTTC	CAISEFGNGYTF
NA	TRBV5-4	NA	TRBJ2-3	TGTGCCAGCAGCCAGGGAGGAGGGGGCACAGATACGCAGTATTTT	CASSQGGGGTDTQYF
once	TRBV6-4	NA	TRBJ2-3	TGTGCCAGCAGTGACGGTAACTCCTACACAGATACGCAGTATTTT	CASSDGNSYTDTQYF
NA	TRBV7-3	NA	TRBJ2-1	TGTGCCAGCAGCTTAACGGGCTCGTACAATGAGCAGTTCTTC	CASSLTGSYNEQFF
once	TRBV5-1	NA	TRBJ1-2	TGCGCCAGCAGCCCGACCAATATGGTCTATGGCTACACCTTC	CASSPTNMVYGYTF
NA	TRBV10-3	TRBD1	TRBJ2-2	TGTGCCATCAAGGGGGCGGCGAACACCGGGGAGCTGTTTTTT	CAIKGAANTGELFF
NA	TRBV27	NA	TRBJ2-7	TGTGCCAGCAGTCTACAGGGGGGGGGTTTTTACGAGCAGTACTTC	CASSLQGGGFYEQYF
NA	TRBV7-9	NA	TRBJ1-3	TGTGCCAGCAGCCCCCGAGGGACGTCTGGAAACACCATATATTTT	CASSPRGTSGNTIYF
NA	TRBV2	TRBD1	TRBJ1-4	TGTGCCAGCAGTGATCCTGGACAGGGCGAAAAACTGTTTTTT	CASSDPGQGEKLFF
NA	TRBV6-1	NA	TRBJ1-5	TGTGCCAGCACCAATACCGGGGTTTTTAATCAGCCCCAGCATTTT	CASTNTGVFNQPQHF
NA	TRBV29-1	NA	TRBJ2-2	TGCAGCGTTCCTGACGGTTTGAACACCGGGGAGCTGTTTTTT	CSVPDGLNTGELFF
NA	TRBV28	TRBD2	TRBJ2-1	TGTGCCAGCAGTTTACCCCCCCCTAGCGGGGGGTTCAATGAGCAGTTCTTC	CASSLPPPSGGFNEQFF
NA	TRBV19	NA	TRBJ2-7	TGTGCCAGTAGCCTAGGACAGATACACAACGAGCAGTACTTC	CASSLGQIHNEQYF
NA	TRBV7-9	TRBD1	TRBJ2-1	TGTGCCAGCAGCCTCCCCACAGGGGGAATTTACAATGAGCAGTTCTTC	CASSLPTGGIYNEQFF
NA	TRBV29-1	NA	TRBJ1-1	TGCAGCGTTTTCTTCTTGGGCAGGCACACTGAAGCTTTCTTT	CSVFFLGRHTEAFF
NA	TRBV7-2	NA	TRBJ2-1	TGTGCCAGCAGCTTAGCTGGGGCGATAAGCCCGTTCTTC	CASSLAGAISPFF
NA	TRBV28	TRBD2	TRBJ2-1	TGTGCCAGCAGTTCCCTAGCGGGAGTTTTGAATGAGCAGTTCTTC	CASSSLAGVLNEQFF
NA	TRBV5-1	TRBD1	TRBJ1-2	TGCGCCAGCAGTTCCCAAGGGACAGGGGGCTCGGCCTACACCTTC	CASSSQGTGGSAYTF
NA	TRBV5-4	TRBD2	TRBJ2-7	TGTGCCAGCAGCCCGGGGGGAGGGACTTACGAGCAGTACTTC	CASSPGGGTYEQYF
NA	TRBV10-1	NA	TRBJ2-5	TGCGCCAGCAGTGAGACAAGCATAGGAGCCCAGTACTTC	CASSETSIGAQYF
NA	TRBV7-9	NA	TRBJ1-3	TGTGCCAGCAGCCCTGGACAGTTCAACTATTTT	CASSPGQFNYF
once	TRBV2	NA	TRBJ1-2	TGTGCCAGCAGTGATCGAGGGTTCTCTGGCTACACCTTC	CASSDRGFSGYTF
NA	TRBV10-3	NA	TRBJ2-3	TGTGCCATCAGTGATGGAGGCACGGGAGATACGCAGTATTTT	CAISDGGTGDTQYF
once	TRBV2	NA	TRBJ2-3	TGTGCCAGCATCGGACTAACCTTCCCCGAAACAGATACGCAGTATTTT	CASIGLTFPETDTQYF
once	TRBV10-1	TRBD1	TRBJ2-2	TGCGCCAGCAGTAGAGGGGGCTCGACAAACACCGGGGAGCTGTTTTTT	CASSRGGSTNTGELFF
NA	TRBV27	TRBD1	TRBJ1-5	TGTGCCAGCAGTTTATTTTATCAGGGGGTAGGTCAGCCCCAGCATTTT	CASSLFYQGVGQPQHF
NA	TRBV6-1	TRBD2	TRBJ2-3	TGTGCCAGCAGTGAAGCTGGGACTAGCGGAACAGATACGCAGTATTTT	CASSEAGTSGTDTQYF
once	TRBV5-1	NA	TRBJ2-7	TGCGCCAGCAGCCCCAGGGGATACAGCTCCTACGAGCAGTACTTC	CASSPRGYSSYEQYF
NA	TRBV5-1	NA	TRBJ1-5	TGCGCCAGCAGCTCGAGCGGTTTAAATCAGCCCCAGCATTTT	CASSSSGLNQPQHF
NA	TRBV6-1	NA	TRBJ2-7	TGTGCCAGCAGAGTCCGGGACCCTGACTACGAGCAGTACTTC	CASRVRDPDYEQYF
NA	TRBV18	TRBD2	TRBJ2-7	TGTGCCAGCTCCCCCGGGGGGGGAGGAGCCTACGAGCAGTACTTC	CASSPGGGGAYEQYF